This T cell receptor beta chain is drawn from a study of shared clonotypes between healthy human individuals. Study results and limitations: Clonotype sharing among donors was thought likely to change with sequencing depth. Tissues were not sampled, only blood, and their repertoires likely differ.

None of the donors, who were healthy HIV-negative adults, had recently had acute infections or vaccinations. A CD45RA-negative memory subset and a CD45RA+ naive subset were separated from the CD4+ cells. On this clone itself: The antigen is unknown.

Measured with immunoSEQ multiplex PCR; TCRdb has only the in-frame clones, and not every one. The repertoire holds about 1 million clones, with approximately 76% as singletons. The V gene's germline CDR1 is SGHDN and CDR2 FVKESK. CDR3 size: 14 residues. The germline V and J ends were trimmed by 2 bases and 1 base, with 7 bases remaining between them. The receptor was isolated from a man younger than 35 in good health. The sample taken for sequencing was memory CD4+ T cells sorted from blood. Subset noted: CD45RA-negative fraction. This chain uses TRBV14 with TRBJ2-3; D perhaps matches TRBD1 (5 bases). CDR3 region: CASSQIRGTDTQYF. The CDR3 DNA sequence: TGTGCCAGCAGCCAAATCAGGGGCACAGATACGCAGTATTTT.